A single sample is the source of the 8 T cell receptor beta chains below, sequenced in a study of shared clonotypes between healthy human individuals. Repertoires were generated with immunoSEQ multiplex PCR, while TCRdb's copy carries only in-frame clones and drops some. Of nearly 2 million clones in the sample, over 85% were seen once. It was CD45RO-negative cells, positively selected for CCR7, that made up naive CD8 cells, with terminally differentiated effector memory CD45RA+ cells excluded. The material sequenced was naive CD8+ T cells sorted from blood. Every receptor here comes from a man aged 18 to 29 in good health.

The chain is built from TRBV5-6 and TRBJ2-2; no firm D call. The CDR3 runs 13 residues. The germline V gene encodes CDR1 SGHDT and CDR2 YYEEEE. V was clipped by 3 bases and J by 7 bases, with 10 bases between them. The CDR3 here is CASSSRLSGELFF. The CDR3 DNA reads as TGTGCCAGCAGCTCAAGATTGAGCGGGGAGCTGTTTTTT.

The chain joins TRBV2 to TRBJ2-5; unclear D gene. V gave up 1 base and J gave up 1 base, with 7 bases separating them. The CDR3 loop spans 14 amino acids. Germline CDR1 reads SNHLY; CDR2 reads FYNNEI. The DNA for the CDR3 is TGTGCCAGCAGTGAAGGGAATGCCCAAGAGACCCAGTACTTC. Amino acids: CASSEGNAQETQYF.

V and J are TRBV7-8 and TRBJ2-7; 12 nucleotides match TRBD2. Trimming at V came to 6 bases and at J to 0 bases, leaving 18 bases not matched to a gene. Per the germline V gene, CDR1 is SGHVS and CDR2 is FQNEAQ. This CDR3 region has 20 residues. CDR3 residues: CASSSPSTSGRGLGSYEQYF. The CDR3 nucleotides are TGTGCCAGCAGTTCTCCCTCGACTAGCGGGAGAGGGTTAGGCTCCTACGAGCAGTACTTC.

About this clone itself: In the same sample, other DNA sequences code for this CDR3. The rearrangement joins TRBV27 to TRBJ1-5, with a possible D match to TRBD1 (5 bases). CDR3 length equals 14 residues. The germline gives CDR1 MNHEY, CDR2 SMNVEV (reference sequence). The germline V and J ends were trimmed by 4 bases and 1 base, with 8 bases remaining between them. For the CDR3, the DNA is TGTGCCAGCAGTTCCGGGGGAAGCAATCAGCCCCAGCATTTT. Its translation: CASSSGGSNQPQHF.

CDR3 coding DNA: TGTGCCAGCAGCAGCCGAGAAGGGAGCTCCTACAATGAGCAGTTCTTC. Translating it yields CASSSREGSSYNEQFF. The rearrangement uses TRBV2 and TRBJ2-1; D may be TRBD2 (5 bases). V was pared by 6 bases and J by 0 bases, with 15 bases between. CDR1 is SNHLY and CDR2 is FYNNEI in the germline V gene. CDR3 length: 16 residues.

The V call is TRBV14, the J call TRBJ1-1; 10 bases align to TRBD1. Trimming cost V 0 bases and J 6 bases; bases outside gene matches: 4. CDR3 length: 15 residues. CDR1 and CDR2 from the germline V gene are SGHDN and FVKESK. The CDR3 DNA is TGTGCCAGCAGCCAAGAGGGACAGGGGTTCGCTGAAGCTTTCTTT. Amino acids: CASSQEGQGFAEAFF.

The J gene is TRBJ1-2, the V gene TRBV5-4; 9 bases fit TRBD1. V was clipped by 9 bases and J by 8 bases; unmatched bases: 8. CDR1 and CDR2 from the germline V gene are SGHNT and YYREEE (reference sequence). The CDR3 runs to 12 residues. The CDR3 region has the DNA TGTGCCATAACAGGGGGCACAGGGGGCTACACCTTC. Translated, it gives CAITGGTGGYTF.

The chain combines TRBV7-9 with TRBJ2-7; 8 bases align to TRBD1. Germline V gene lookup returns CDR1 SEHNR and CDR2 FQNEAQ (reference sequence). The CDR3 has 16 amino acids. V lost 1 base and J lost 2; bases outside the gene matches: 7. CDR3 sequence reads: CASSLGAQGVAYEQYF. DNA of the CDR3: TGTGCCAGCAGCTTAGGGGCACAGGGGGTTGCCTACGAGCAGTACTTC.